These 25 T cell receptor beta chains originate from one sample sequenced in a study of T cell changes during pregnancy in multiple sclerosis. The repertoire was sequenced with immunoSEQ multiplex PCR; TCRdb's copy has only in-frame clones and lacks some. The profile shows 14,000 to 15,000 clones, around 85% of them singletons. Material: CD8+ T cells from peripheral blood mononuclear cells, obtained in the first trimester of pregnancy. These receptors all stem from a female donor with multiple sclerosis, enrolled in a pregnancy study.

V usage is TRBV7-9 and J usage is TRBJ2-5; perhaps TRBD2 as D (5 bases). The germline CDR1 and CDR2 sequences are SEHNR and FQNEAQ (reference sequence). Trimming shortened V by 7 bases and J by 4 bases, and 13 bases separated the two germline ends. The CDR3 covers 13 residues. The CDR3 region is CASTPLALETQYF. The CDR3 nucleotides are TGTGCCAGCACCCCTCTAGCCCTAGAGACCCAGTACTTC.

V usage is TRBV7-9 and J usage is TRBJ1-4; maybe TRBD1 (6 bases). Germline CDR1 SEHNR, CDR2 FQNEAQ (reference sequence). V shed 4 bases and J shed 6 bases, with 12 bases lying between them. This CDR3 has 14 residues. CDR3 amino acids: CASSSQGLDEKLFF. DNA for the CDR3: TGTGCCAGCAGCTCCCAGGGGCTTGATGAAAAACTGTTTTTT.

V and J are TRBV13 and TRBJ2-7; D is possibly TRBD1 (6 bases). The V gene's germline CDR1 is PRHDT and CDR2 FYEKMQ (reference sequence). This CDR3 has 15 residues. Trimming removed 5 bases at V and 0 bases at J, with 14 bases between. CDR3 protein: CASSPGTGSSYEQYF. Here the CDR3 DNA reads TGTGCCAGCAGCCCCGGCACAGGGAGCTCCTACGAGCAGTACTTC.

This sequence joins TRBV27 and TRBJ1-2, with 7 positions matching TRBD1. J was trimmed by 5 bases and V by 0 bases; bases with no gene match: 12. There are 17 residues in the CDR3. The germline V gene encodes CDR1 MNHEY and CDR2 SMNVEV (reference sequence). This CDR3 reads CASSLSKGGGGDYGYTF. CDR3 coding DNA: TGTGCCAGCAGTTTATCGAAGGGCGGAGGGGGCGATTATGGCTACACCTTC.

This clone was seen once. The rearrangement uses TRBV7-3 and TRBJ2-1; 8 nucleotides agree with TRBD1. In germline, CDR1 is SGHTA, CDR2 FQGTGA. J lost 7 bases, V lost 4 bases, and 12 bases had no gene match. This CDR3 is 16 amino acids long. As DNA, the CDR3 is TGTGCCAGCAGCTCACCGCCTTCCCAGGGGGCAAATGAGCAGTTCTTC. This translates into CASSSPPSQGANEQFF.

The chain has TRBV7-8 and TRBJ2-1; possibly TRBD2 for D (6 bases). The CDR3 runs 12 residues. V lost 5 bases, J lost 8 bases, and 10 bases lay in between. Germline-derived CDR1 and CDR2 are SGHVS and FQNEAQ. CDR3 protein: CASSLGGYEQFF. The CDR3 bases are TGTGCCAGCAGCCTGGGGGGTTATGAGCAGTTCTTC.

This clone has more than one count but fewer than ten. The chain combines TRBV4-2 with TRBJ2-2; 8 positions agree with TRBD1. CDR1 and CDR2 (germline): LGHNA, YNFKEQ. The CDR3 totals 17 residues. The ends lost 0 bases at V and 5 bases at J; junction bases unmatched: 8. The CDR3 DNA follows: TGTGCCAGCAGCCAAGAGGACAGGGAAATTCAAACCGGGGAGCTGTTTTTT. Encoded protein: CASSQEDREIQTGELFF.

V and J are TRBV30 and TRBJ2-1, with 10 bases matching TRBD2. Germline lookup yields CDR1 GTSNPN and CDR2 SVGIG (reference sequence). The CDR3 runs 14 residues. V lost 4 bases, J lost 6 bases, and 6 bases stayed unmatched. The CDR3 spells CAWKIAGGSNEQFF. As DNA, the CDR3 is TGTGCCTGGAAGATAGCGGGGGGTTCCAATGAGCAGTTCTTC.

The rearrangement links TRBV19 to TRBJ1-2; D call uncertain. The CDR3 has 14 amino acids. The V end was cut by 6 bases, the J end by 3 bases, with 14 bases between. Germline V gene sequence: CDR1 LNHDA, CDR2 SQIVND (reference sequence). CDR3 in amino acids: CASSAARVYYGYTF. CDR3 nucleotides: TGTGCCAGTAGCGCGGCCCGGGTGTACTATGGCTACACCTTC.

The chain recombines TRBV2 with TRBJ2-2; D may be TRBD2 (6 bases). V gave up 3 bases and J gave up 9 bases, with 11 bases separating them. Per germline, CDR1 SNHLY and CDR2 FYNNEI. The CDR3 is 13 amino acids. CDR3 bases: TGTGCCAGCAGTGACGGGGGAGTGAGGGAGCTGTTTTTT. Protein: CASSDGGVRELFF.

The chain joins TRBV27 to TRBJ2-3, with 7 bases that match TRBD1. V was clipped by 5 bases and J by 4 bases; unmatched bases: 9. Germline values: CDR1 MNHEY, CDR2 SMNVEV (reference sequence). This CDR3 is built from 15 residues. The DNA of the CDR3 is TGTGCCAGCAGTCCGACAGGGACAGCGGCAGATACGCAGTATTTT. This sequence encodes CASSPTGTAADTQYF.

The V call is TRBV27, the J call TRBJ2-7; 8 bases line up with TRBD2. Trimming took 5 bases from V and 1 from J; bases not matched to a gene: 4. Per the germline V gene, CDR1 is MNHEY and CDR2 is SMNVEV (reference sequence). The CDR3 is 14 amino acids. CDR3 nucleotides: TGTGCCAGCAGTATCAGCGGGAGTTCCTACGAGCAGTACTTC. Translating gives CASSISGSSYEQYF.

The chain has TRBV4-1 and TRBJ2-1; D unresolved. Trimming pared 0 bases from V and 2 bases from J, leaving 8 bases between. The germline V gene has CDR1 MGHRA and CDR2 YSYEKL. CDR3 length: 15 residues. CDR3 DNA sequence: TGCGCCAGCAGCCAAGAGCCAGATCCCTACAATGAGCAGTTCTTC. Translation gives CASSQEPDPYNEQFF.

The J gene is TRBJ2-3, the V gene TRBV27, with a possible D match to TRBD2 (6 bases). In germline, CDR1 is MNHEY, CDR2 SMNVEV (reference sequence). Trimming cost V 2 bases and J 2 bases, with 11 bases left between them. The length of the CDR3 is 15 residues. The CDR3 loop is CASSLRGGVTDTQYF. The CDR3 bases are TGTGCCAGCAGTTTACGAGGAGGGGTCACAGATACGCAGTATTTT.

The V call is TRBV6-5, the J call TRBJ2-1; TRBD1 might be the D (6 bases). Germline V CDR1 and CDR2: MNHEY, SVGAGI. Trimming removed 6 bases from V and 5 bases from J, with 14 bases in between. This CDR3 has 14 amino acids. CDR3 sequence reads: CASSYRDINNEQFF. The CDR3 nucleotides are TGTGCCAGCAGCTACCGGGACATCAACAATGAGCAGTTCTTC.

The rearrangement joins TRBV7-9 to TRBJ1-1, with D perhaps TRBD1 (5 bases). Trimming stripped 5 bases from V and 0 bases from J, with 16 bases between. Germline CDR1 and CDR2: SEHNR and FQNEAQ (reference sequence). The CDR3 has 16 residues. CDR3 sequence reads: CASSPPGVGLNTEAFF. The CDR3 nucleotides read TGTGCCAGCAGCCCCCCGGGGGTGGGGTTGAACACTGAAGCTTTCTTT.

The V call is TRBV7-9, the J call TRBJ2-3; D is uncertain. The V end was cut by 2 bases, the J end by 4 bases, with 13 bases between. The CDR3 contains 15 residues. From germline, CDR1 is SEHNR and CDR2 FQNEAQ (reference sequence). The CDR3 here is CASSLSTALPDTQYF. The CDR3 DNA sequence: TGTGCCAGCAGCTTAAGTACTGCCCTCCCAGATACGCAGTATTTT.

This clone was counted only a few times. This rearrangement joins TRBV5-4 to TRBJ2-3, with TRBD2 matching over 10 bases. The CDR3 runs 16 residues. With V trimmed by 0 bases and J by 5 bases, 6 bases remained unmatched. Looked up from germline, CDR1 is SGHNT and CDR2 is YYREEE (reference sequence). The CDR3 DNA sequence: TGTGCCAGCAGCTTGGCAAGCGGGGGGGCCATAGATACGCAGTATTTT. Protein sequence: CASSLASGGAIDTQYF.

A note on this clone: At one of its ends the junction is not consistent with the germline gene, which may arise from a read error. The gene calls are TRBV6-1 and TRBJ2-1; possibly TRBD1 for D (6 bases). The CDR3 length is 13 residues. Germline V gene data show CDR1 as MNHNS and CDR2 as SASEGT. CDR3 nucleotides: TGTGCCAGCAGTGAATACAACCCCGGACAGAGTATCTTC. The encoded protein is CASSEYNPGQSIF.

This clone was detected once. This rearrangement joins TRBV9 to TRBJ1-5; TRBD1 is a possible D gene (5 bases). The CDR3 has 14 residues. Trimming took off 3 bases at V and 4 bases at J, with 11 bases between the two ends. The V gene's germline CDR1 is SGDLS and CDR2 YYNGEE. CDR3 DNA: TGTGCCAGCAGCGCGGGGGGACGGAATCAGCCCCAGCATTTT. This codes for CASSAGGRNQPQHF.

The chain carries TRBV19 and TRBJ2-1; no reliable D call. V gave up 4 bases and J gave up 0 bases, with 10 bases separating them. Germline CDR1 LNHDA, CDR2 SQIVND (reference sequence). This CDR3 spans 15 amino acids. This chain's CDR3 is CASSSSINSYNEQFF. In nucleotides, the CDR3 is TGTGCCAGTAGTAGTAGTATTAACTCCTACAATGAGCAGTTCTTC.

The genes are TRBV6-1 and TRBJ2-7; tentatively, D is TRBD1 (5 bases). V lost 2 bases and J lost 6, with 14 bases in between. Germline V CDR1 and CDR2: MNHNS, SASEGT. The CDR3 sequence is 14 residues long. In DNA, the CDR3 is TGTGCCAGCAGTGAATGGGGCAGGGCGAGCGAGCAGTACTTC. Protein product: CASSEWGRASEQYF.

The chain combines TRBV28 with TRBJ1-2, with D uncertain. Germline V gene lookup returns CDR1 MDHEN and CDR2 SYDVKM. The CDR3 is 14 amino acids. V was shortened by 7 bases and J by 4 bases, with 16 bases between the two germline ends. The CDR3 here is CASIRAGLSYGYTF. CDR3 DNA: TGTGCCAGCATTCGGGCAGGACTTTCCTATGGCTACACCTTC.

The chain combines TRBV19 with TRBJ1-1, with D unresolved. Germline V gives CDR1 LNHDA, CDR2 SQIVND (reference sequence). The CDR3 contains 18 residues. V was shortened by 6 bases and J by 3 bases, with 26 bases between the two germline ends. This CDR3 reads CASSPPWQATWVYTEAFF. The CDR3 DNA sequence: TGTGCCAGTAGCCCTCCATGGCAGGCTACATGGGTTTACACTGAAGCTTTCTTT.

This clone was observed once. The chain employs TRBV5-4 and TRBJ2-3, with 7 bases fitting TRBD2. The trim removed 4 bases at V and 6 bases at J, leaving 8 bases unmatched. CDR3 length: 14 amino acids. CDR1 is SGHNT, CDR2 YYREEE, per germline (reference sequence). CDR3 sequence reads: CASSRREGLDTQYF. In DNA form, the CDR3 reads TGTGCCAGCAGCCGGAGGGAGGGCTTGGATACGCAGTATTTT.